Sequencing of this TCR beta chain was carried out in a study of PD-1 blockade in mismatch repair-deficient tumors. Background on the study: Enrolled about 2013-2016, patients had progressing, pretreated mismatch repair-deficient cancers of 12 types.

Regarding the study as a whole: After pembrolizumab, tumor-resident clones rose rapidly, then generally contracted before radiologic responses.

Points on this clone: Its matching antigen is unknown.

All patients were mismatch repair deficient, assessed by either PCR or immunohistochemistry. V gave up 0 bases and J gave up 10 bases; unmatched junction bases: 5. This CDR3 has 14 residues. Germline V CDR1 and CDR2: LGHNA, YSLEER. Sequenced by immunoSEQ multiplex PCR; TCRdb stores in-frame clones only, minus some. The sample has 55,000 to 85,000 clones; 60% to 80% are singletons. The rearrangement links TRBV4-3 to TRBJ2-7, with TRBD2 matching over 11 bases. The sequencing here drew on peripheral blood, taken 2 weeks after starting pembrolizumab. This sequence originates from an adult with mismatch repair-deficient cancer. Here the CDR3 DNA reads TGCGCCAGCAGCCAAGATACTAGCGGGAGACTACAGTACTTC. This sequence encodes CASSQDTSGRLQYF.